Listed here are 8 T cell receptor beta chains from one sample, sequenced in a study of sequential checkpoint blockade in melanoma. Repertoires were generated with immunoSEQ multiplex PCR, while TCRdb's copy carries only in-frame clones and drops some. Found here are roughly 9,300 clones, 70% to 85% of them singletons; the top ten hold roughly 50%. Treatment here: randomized to nivolumab then ipilimumab (arm A) or the reverse (arm B). The sample consisted of CD8+ T cells sorted from blood (inferred from file names), taken from a patient given nivolumab and ipilimumab in sequence. The receptors derive from a human donor with melanoma.

The gene calls are TRBV28 and TRBJ1-6, with D possibly matching TRBD1 (5 bases). This CDR3 has 14 amino acids. Trimming stripped 2 bases from V and 10 bases from J, with 12 bases between. Germline CDR1 and CDR2: MDHEN and SYDVKM. The CDR3 sequence: CASSLAGLGSPLHF. DNA for the CDR3: TGTGCCAGCAGTTTAGCAGGGTTAGGCTCACCCCTCCACTTT.

The J gene is TRBJ1-1, the V gene TRBV5-1, with D possibly being TRBD1 (6 bases). V lost 7 bases to trimming and J lost 3 bases, with 19 bases between them. The CDR3 is made up of 15 amino acids. Germline V gene sequence: CDR1 SGHRS, CDR2 YFSETQ. CDR3 sequence reads: CASALRRGADTEAFF. The CDR3 bases are TGCGCCAGCGCCCTTAGGCGGGGGGCGGACACTGAAGCTTTCTTT.

This clone has only a few counts. The chain links TRBV14 to TRBJ1-2; the match to TRBD1 covers 8 bases. V trimming: 3 bases; J trimming: 3 bases; junction bases outside the gene matches: 6. The germline CDR1 and CDR2 sequences are SGHDN and FVKESK. CDR3 length equals 15 residues. As DNA, the CDR3 is TGTGCCAGCAGCCACGAAGGACAGGGTTACTATGGCTACACCTTC. It yields the protein CASSHEGQGYYGYTF.

The chain combines TRBV30 with TRBJ2-7; TRBD1 is a possible D gene (6 bases). Per the germline V gene, CDR1 is GTSNPN and CDR2 is SVGIG (reference sequence). The V gene lost 2 bases and the J gene lost 2 bases, with 13 bases spanning the gap. CDR3 size: 14 residues. This CDR3 is CAWSKGRGPYEQYF. The CDR3 region has the DNA TGTGCCTGGAGTAAGGGCAGGGGCCCCTACGAGCAGTACTTC.

The rearrangement links TRBV10-3 to TRBJ1-5; D not certain. V was cut by 0 bases and J by 5 bases, with 8 bases left in between. The CDR3 runs 14 residues. The V gene's germline CDR1 is ENHRY and CDR2 SYGVKD. This CDR3 reads CAISESERDQPQHF. For the CDR3, the DNA is TGTGCCATCAGTGAGTCTGAGAGGGATCAGCCCCAGCATTTT.

V usage is TRBV4-2 and J usage is TRBJ1-2, with a weak D call TRBD1 (6 bases). This CDR3 is built from 18 residues. Trimming stripped 0 bases from V and 2 bases from J, with 19 bases between. Germline CDR1 and CDR2: LGHNA and YNFKEQ. CDR3 residues: CASSQEPGALPNNYGYTF. In nucleotides, the CDR3 is TGTGCCAGCAGCCAAGAGCCAGGGGCGCTCCCCAACAACTATGGCTACACCTTC.

The chain is built from TRBV7-9 and TRBJ1-2, with a possible D match to TRBD1 (6 bases). Germline CDR1 SEHNR, CDR2 FQNEAQ (reference sequence). Trimming took off 2 bases at V and 6 bases at J, with 16 bases between the two ends. The CDR3 length is 15 residues. The CDR3 sequence: CASSLRGQSQDGYTF. The CDR3 region has the DNA TGTGCCAGCAGCTTAAGAGGACAGTCCCAGGATGGCTACACCTTC.

The table lists this clone with a count of one. This chain uses TRBV4-1 with TRBJ1-6; possible D gene TRBD1, 6 bases. This CDR3 has 16 residues. Trimming removed 0 bases from V and 5 bases from J, with 11 bases in between. CDR1 MGHRA and CDR2 YSYEKL come from the germline V gene. The CDR3 reads CASSQDPGQNNSPLHF. CDR3 nucleotides: TGCGCCAGCAGCCAAGATCCGGGACAAAATAATTCACCCCTCCACTTT.